What follows are 4 T cell receptor beta chains derived from one specimen sequenced in a study of T cell responses to AZD1222 COVID-19 vaccine. This table comes from immunoSEQ multiplex PCR, and its TCRdb copy is limited to in-frame clones, with some not included. The profile shows 150,000 or so clones, more than 85% of them singletons. The sample here was peripheral blood, taken on day 0 of AZD1222 vaccination. The receptors stem from an adult in good health.

V gene TRBV6-5 combines with J gene TRBJ2-7, with a possible D match to TRBD2 (7 bases). This CDR3 region has 15 residues. Trimming took off 2 bases at V and 6 bases at J, with 17 bases between the two ends. Germline CDR1 MNHEY, CDR2 SVGAGI. CDR3 sequence: CASSYEGGGVFEQYF. The CDR3 DNA is TGTGCCAGCAGTTACGAGGGGGGGGGAGTTTTCGAGCAGTACTTC.

The V and J genes are TRBV7-2 and TRBJ2-5, with TRBD1 matching over 7 bases. Germline CDR1 is SGHTA and CDR2 is FQGNSA. This CDR3 region has 14 residues. V was clipped by 5 bases and J by 1 base; unmatched bases: 4. In DNA, the CDR3 is TGTGCCAGCAGCCCGGGACAGACCCAAGAGACCCAGTACTTC. Translated, it gives CASSPGQTQETQYF.

V gene TRBV7-3 combines with J gene TRBJ1-3, with D maybe TRBD1 (5 bases). V was pared by 8 bases and J by 4 bases, with 12 bases between. The CDR3 is 13 amino acids. The germline V gene encodes CDR1 SGHTA and CDR2 FQGTGA. The CDR3 sequence is CASGTTQGNTIYF. In nucleotides, the CDR3 is TGTGCCAGCGGGACCACACAGGGAAACACCATATATTTT. The variable domain in full, with the rest retrieved from reference TRBV7-3 and TRBJ1-3, is GAGVSQTPSNKVTEKGKYVELRCDPISGHTALYWYRQSLGQGPEFLIYFQGTGAADDSGLPNDRFFAVRPEGSVSTLKIQRTERGDSAVYLCASGTTQGNTIYFGEGSWLTVV.

This rearrangement joins TRBV6-5 to TRBJ1-2; possible D gene TRBD1, 5 bases. Looked up from germline, CDR1 is MNHEY and CDR2 is SVGAGI. The CDR3 totals 14 residues. V dropped 7 bases and J dropped 4 bases, with 16 bases sitting between them. CDR3 nucleotide sequence: TGTGCCAGCACCGGGATTGGGGGACCCTATGGCTACACCTTC. Protein product: CASTGIGGPYGYTF.